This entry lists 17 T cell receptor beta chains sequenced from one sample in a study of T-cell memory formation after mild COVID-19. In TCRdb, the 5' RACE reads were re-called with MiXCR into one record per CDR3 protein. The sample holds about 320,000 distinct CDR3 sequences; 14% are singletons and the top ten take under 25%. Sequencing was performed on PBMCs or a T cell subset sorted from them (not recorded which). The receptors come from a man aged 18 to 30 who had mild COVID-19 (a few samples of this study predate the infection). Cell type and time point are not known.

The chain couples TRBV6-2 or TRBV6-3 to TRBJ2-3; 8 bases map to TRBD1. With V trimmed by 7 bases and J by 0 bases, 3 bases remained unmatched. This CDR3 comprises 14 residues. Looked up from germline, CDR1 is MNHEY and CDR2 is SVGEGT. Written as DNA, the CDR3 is TGTGCCAGCAACCGACAGGGGAGCACAGATACGCAGTATTTT. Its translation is CASNRQGSTDTQYF.

CDR3 region: CASSLRGSGNTQYF. The CDR3 coding sequence is TGTGCCAGCAGCTTACGGGGTTCGGGGAATACCCAGTACTTC. The rearrangement uses TRBV7-8 and TRBJ2-5, with a weak D call TRBD2 (5 bases). This CDR3 has 14 residues. V lost 2 bases to trimming and J lost 8 bases, with 15 bases between them. Germline CDR1 is SGHVS and CDR2 is FQNEAQ.

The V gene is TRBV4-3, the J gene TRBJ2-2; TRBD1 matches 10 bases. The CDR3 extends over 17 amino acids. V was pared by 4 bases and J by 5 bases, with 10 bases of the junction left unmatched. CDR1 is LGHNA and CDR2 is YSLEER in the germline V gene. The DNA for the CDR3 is TGCGCCAGCAGCCTAGAACCCCGGGACAGGGGAACCGGGGAGCTGTTTTTT. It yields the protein CASSLEPRDRGTGELFF.

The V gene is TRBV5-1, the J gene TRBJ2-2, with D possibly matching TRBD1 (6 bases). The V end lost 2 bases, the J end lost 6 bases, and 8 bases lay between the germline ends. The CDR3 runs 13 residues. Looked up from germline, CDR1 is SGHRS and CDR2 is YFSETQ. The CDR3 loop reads CASSFTGSGELFF. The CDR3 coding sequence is TGCGCCAGCAGCTTCACAGGGTCCGGGGAGCTGTTTTTT.

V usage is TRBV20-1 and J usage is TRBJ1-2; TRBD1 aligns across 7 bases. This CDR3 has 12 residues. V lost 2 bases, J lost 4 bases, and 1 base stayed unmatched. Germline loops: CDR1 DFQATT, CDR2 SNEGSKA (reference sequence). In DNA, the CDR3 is TGCAGTGCTAGAAAGGGGGCCTATGGCTACACCTTC. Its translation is CSARKGAYGYTF.

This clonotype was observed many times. CDR3: CSARGFPQGLEETQYF. DNA of the CDR3: TGCAGTGCTAGAGGATTCCCTCAGGGGTTGGAAGAGACCCAGTACTTC. This chain links TRBV20-1 with TRBJ2-5; a weak D match, TRBD1 (6 bases). Trimming removed 1 base at V and 3 bases at J, with 18 bases between. The germline V gene has CDR1 DFQATT and CDR2 SNEGSKA (reference sequence). The CDR3 extends over 16 amino acids.

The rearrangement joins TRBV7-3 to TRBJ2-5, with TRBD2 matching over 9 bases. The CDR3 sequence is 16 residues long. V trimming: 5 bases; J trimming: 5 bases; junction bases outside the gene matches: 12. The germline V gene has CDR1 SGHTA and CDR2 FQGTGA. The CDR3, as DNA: TGTGCCAGCAGCCACGGCGGACTAGCGTTTGGGGAGACCCAGTACTTC. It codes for CASSHGGLAFGETQYF.

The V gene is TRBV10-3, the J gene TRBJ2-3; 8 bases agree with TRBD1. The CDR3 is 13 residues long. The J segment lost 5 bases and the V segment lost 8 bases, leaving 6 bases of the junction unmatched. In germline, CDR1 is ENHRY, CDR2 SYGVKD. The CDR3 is CAIVDRGIDTQYF. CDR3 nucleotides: TGTGCCATCGTCGACAGGGGCATAGATACGCAGTATTTT.

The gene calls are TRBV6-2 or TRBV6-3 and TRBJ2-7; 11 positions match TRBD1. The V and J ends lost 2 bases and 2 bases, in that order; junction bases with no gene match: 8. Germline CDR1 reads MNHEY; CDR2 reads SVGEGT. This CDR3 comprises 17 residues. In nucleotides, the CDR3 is TGTGCCAGCAGTTACCGCAAAGGGACAGGGGGGACCTACGAGCAGTACGTC. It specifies CASSYRKGTGGTYEQYV.

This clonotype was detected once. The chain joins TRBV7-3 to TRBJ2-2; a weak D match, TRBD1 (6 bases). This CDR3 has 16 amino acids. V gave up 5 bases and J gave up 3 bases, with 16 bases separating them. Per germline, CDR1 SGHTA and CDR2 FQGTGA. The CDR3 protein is CASSPQGRLDTGELFF. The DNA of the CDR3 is TGTGCCAGCAGCCCTCAGGGGAGACTTGACACCGGGGAGCTGTTTTTT.

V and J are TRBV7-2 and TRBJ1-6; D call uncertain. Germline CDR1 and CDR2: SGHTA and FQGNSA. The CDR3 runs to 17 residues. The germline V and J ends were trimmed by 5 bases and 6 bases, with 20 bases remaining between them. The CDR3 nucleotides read TGTGCCAGCAGCGCCCCCCCGGGCGGGAATGTTAATTCACCCCTCCACTTT. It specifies CASSAPPGGNVNSPLHF.

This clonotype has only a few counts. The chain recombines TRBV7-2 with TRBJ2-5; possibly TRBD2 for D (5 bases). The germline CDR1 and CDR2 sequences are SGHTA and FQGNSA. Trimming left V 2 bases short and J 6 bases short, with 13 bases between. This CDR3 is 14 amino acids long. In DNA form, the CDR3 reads TGTGCCAGCAGCTTAATCACGGGGTCAAAGACCCAGTACTTC. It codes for CASSLITGSKTQYF.

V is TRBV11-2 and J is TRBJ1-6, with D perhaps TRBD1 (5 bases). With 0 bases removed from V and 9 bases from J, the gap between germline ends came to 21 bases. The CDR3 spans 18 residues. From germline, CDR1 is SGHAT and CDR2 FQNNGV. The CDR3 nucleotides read TGTGCCAGCAGCTTAGACATGTCCTCGGGGGATAGGACTTCACCCCTCCACTTT. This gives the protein CASSLDMSSGDRTSPLHF.

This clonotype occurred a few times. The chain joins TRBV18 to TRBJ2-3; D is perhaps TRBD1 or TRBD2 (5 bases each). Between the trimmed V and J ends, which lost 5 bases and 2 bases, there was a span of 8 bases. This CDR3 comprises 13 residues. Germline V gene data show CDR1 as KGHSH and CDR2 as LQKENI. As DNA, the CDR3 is TGTGCCAGCTCATGGGGGTTCACAGATACGCAGTATTTT. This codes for CASSWGFTDTQYF.

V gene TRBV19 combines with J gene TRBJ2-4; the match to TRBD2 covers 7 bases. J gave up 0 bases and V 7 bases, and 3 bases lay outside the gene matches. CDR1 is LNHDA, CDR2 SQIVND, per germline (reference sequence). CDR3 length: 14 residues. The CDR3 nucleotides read TGTGCCAGTAAGCGGGATTTAGCCAAAAACATTCAGTACTTC. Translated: CASKRDLAKNIQYF.

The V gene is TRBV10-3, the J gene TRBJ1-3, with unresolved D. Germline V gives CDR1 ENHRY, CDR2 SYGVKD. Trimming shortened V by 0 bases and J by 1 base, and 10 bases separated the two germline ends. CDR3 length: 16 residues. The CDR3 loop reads CAISESGFKSGNTIYF. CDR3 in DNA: TGTGCCATCAGTGAGTCGGGGTTCAAGTCTGGAAACACCATATATTTT.

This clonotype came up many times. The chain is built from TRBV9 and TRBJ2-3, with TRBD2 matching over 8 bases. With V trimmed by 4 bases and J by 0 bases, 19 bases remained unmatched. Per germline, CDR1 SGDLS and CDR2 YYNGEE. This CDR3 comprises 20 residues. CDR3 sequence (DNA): TGTGCCAGCAGCTCCCGGGGATTAGCGGGGTCGCCCTCTAGCACAGATACGCAGTATTTT. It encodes CASSSRGLAGSPSSTDTQYF.